The next 14 T cell receptor beta chains were all read from a single sample in a study of long-term antiretroviral therapy in people with HIV. Version v3.0 of the immunoSEQ assay ran at survey level. Produced via immunoSEQ multiplex PCR; TCRdb's table is partial and in-frame only. The top ten hold 16% of the sample, which has 7,200 or so clones, nearly 75% seen once. This specimen was unsorted PBMCs, taken approximately 11 months before starting antiretroviral therapy. The receptors derive from a middle-aged man with HIV.

The V and J genes are TRBV28 and TRBJ2-7; 11 bases are a match to TRBD1. The CDR3 has 16 residues. The germline CDR1 and CDR2 sequences are MDHEN and SYDVKM. V was pared by 2 bases and J by 2 bases, with 5 bases of the junction left unmatched. The CDR3 reads CASSLGTGGVAYEQYF. As DNA, the CDR3 is TGTGCCAGCAGTTTAGGGACAGGGGGAGTAGCCTACGAGCAGTACTTC.

This chain links TRBV2 with TRBJ2-3; D perhaps matches TRBD2 (7 bases). Germline V gene sequence: CDR1 SNHLY, CDR2 FYNNEI. The germline V and J ends were trimmed by 3 bases and 2 bases, with 18 bases remaining between them. This CDR3 is built from 17 residues. The CDR3 here is CASSEWGLAATTDTQYF. CDR3 coding DNA: TGTGCCAGCAGTGAGTGGGGGCTAGCGGCAACCACAGATACGCAGTATTTT.

This clone has a single count. CDR3 nucleotide sequence: TGTGCCAGTAGTCCACAGGCGAATAGCAATCAGCCCCAGCATTTT. Amino acid sequence: CASSPQANSNQPQHF. The gene calls are TRBV19 and TRBJ1-5; TRBD1 might be the D (5 bases). Germline V CDR1 and CDR2: LNHDA, SQIVND (reference sequence). This CDR3 comprises 15 residues. Trimming pared 5 bases from V and 0 bases from J, leaving 11 bases between. Combining the CDR3 with reference TRBV19 and TRBJ1-5 gives the whole variable domain DGGITQSPKYLFRKEGQNVTLSCEQNLNHDAMYWYRQDPGQGLRLIYYSQIVNDFQKGDIAEGYSVSREKKESFPLTVTSAQKNPTAFYLCASSPQANSNQPQHFGDGTRLSIL.

The gene calls are TRBV2 and TRBJ2-3, with no clear D. With 9 bases removed from V and 2 bases from J, the gap between germline ends came to 6 bases. The CDR3 runs 11 residues. Per the germline V gene, CDR1 is SNHLY and CDR2 is FYNNEI. The CDR3 loop reads CASLLTDTQYF. DNA for the CDR3: TGTGCCAGTTTACTCACAGATACGCAGTATTTT.

This clone rates as medium-sized. V and J are TRBV19 and TRBJ2-7; D not resolved. The germline CDR1 and CDR2 sequences are LNHDA and SQIVND (reference sequence). CDR3 length: 13 residues. V was trimmed by 7 bases and J by 2 bases, leaving 12 bases between them. CDR3 amino acids: CASKFSGTYEQYF. Here the CDR3 DNA reads TGTGCCAGTAAGTTCTCAGGTACCTACGAGCAGTACTTC.

The CDR3 region is CASSQATGQGGHEQYF. CDR3 nucleotide sequence: TGCGCCAGCAGCCAAGCTACGGGACAGGGAGGCCACGAGCAGTACTTC. The chain links TRBV4-3 to TRBJ2-7; 9 nucleotides agree with TRBD1. CDR1 is LGHNA and CDR2 is YSLEER in the germline V gene. The trim removed 1 base at V and 5 bases at J, leaving 9 bases unmatched. The CDR3 has 16 amino acids.

The J gene is TRBJ2-7, the V gene TRBV5-3; D assignment may be TRBD1 or TRBD2 (5 bases each). TRBV5-3 is an ORF; its function is uncertain. V lost 3 bases and J lost 4, with 23 bases in between. The length of the CDR3 is 17 residues. The CDR3 bases are TGTGCCAGAAGCTCTAAAGGTGACGGGGCGACGTATTACGAGCAGTACTTC. It is translated as CARSSKGDGATYYEQYF.

This chain connects TRBV6-6 to TRBJ1-2, with unresolved D. The V gene's germline CDR1 is MNHNY and CDR2 SVGAGI (reference sequence). This CDR3 contains 15 residues. Trimming pared 2 bases from V and 0 bases from J, leaving 10 bases between. The CDR3 DNA sequence: TGTGCCAGCAGTTACCGTCCGTTAGCTAACTATGGCTACACCTTC. This sequence encodes CASSYRPLANYGYTF.

The chain employs TRBV10-3 and TRBJ2-7; 8 bases are shared with TRBD1. With 10 bases clipped from V and 5 bases from J, the junction kept 7 bases outside the gene matches. Germline CDR1 reads ENHRY; CDR2 reads SYGVKD. CDR3 size: 12 residues. CDR3 sequence: CATGQGVNEQYF. CDR3 nucleotide sequence: TGTGCCACCGGACAGGGTGTGAACGAGCAGTACTTC.

This rearrangement joins TRBV21-1 to TRBJ1-5. TRBV21-1 is noted as a pseudogene. The CDR3 consists of 21 residues. Here the CDR3 reads CASSKILPALPGGPTNQPQHF. CDR3 bases: TGTGCCAGCAGTAAAATTCTTCCCGCTCTTCCGGGAGGACCCACGAATCAGCCCCAGCATTTT.

The chain has TRBV30 and TRBJ1-2; D gene unclear. The CDR3 consists of 14 residues. Germline V lookup: CDR1 GTSNPN, CDR2 SVGIG (reference sequence). V lost 1 base and J lost 5, with 14 bases in between. The CDR3 reads CAWSETAPQYGYTF. CDR3 in DNA: TGTGCCTGGAGTGAAACCGCCCCACAATATGGCTACACCTTC.

This rearrangement joins TRBV6-5 to TRBJ2-2; maybe TRBD1 (6 bases). This CDR3 region has 13 residues. The V end was cut by 9 bases, the J end by 4 bases, with 12 bases between. The germline V gene has CDR1 MNHEY and CDR2 SVGAGI. CDR3 DNA: TGTGCCAGTCTGGGACACTCCACCGGGGAGCTGTTTTTT. This gives the protein CASLGHSTGELFF.

This rearrangement joins TRBV27 to TRBJ1-2; D remains unclear. Between the trimmed V and J ends, which lost 5 bases and 4 bases, there was a span of 14 bases. This CDR3 spans 14 amino acids. Germline assignment: CDR1 MNHEY and CDR2 SMNVEV (reference sequence). CDR3 coding DNA: TGTGCCAGCAGTCTGAAGCACCAAGGCTATGGCTACACCTTC. Translated: CASSLKHQGYGYTF.

CDR3 sequence: CASSQGVVYTEAFF. The CDR3 DNA reads TGTGCCAGCAGCCAAGGCGTGGTTTACACTGAAGCTTTCTTT. The V and J genes are TRBV2 and TRBJ1-1; no reliable D call. The CDR3 covers 14 residues. Trimming pared 6 bases from V and 3 bases from J, leaving 14 bases between. CDR1 SNHLY and CDR2 FYNNEI come from the germline V gene.